The subject of this entry is one T cell receptor beta chain. Its antigen is unidentified. TCRdb itself ran the reads through MiXCR, one entry per CDR3 protein. The sample carries roughly 920,000 distinct CDR3 sequences, roughly 31% recorded once. This entry is derived from a study of T cell repertoires in cytomegalovirus infection. Study-wide context: Recently identified HLA-C-restricted CMV epitopes were among the peptides used. Evidence of both CMV infection and a matching HLA type came from public TCR beta signatures. Study outcomes and limitations: CMV-specific HLA-C-restricted TCR beta clonotypes dominated the ex vivo response.

This CDR3 is 15 amino acids long. V was shortened by 3 bases and J by 2 bases, with 14 bases between the two germline ends. Germline loops: CDR1 LGHDT, CDR2 YNNKEL (reference sequence). The source is a human donor in good health (CMV status not recorded). Some clones in this sample may be carry-over from other donors' samples. This material consisted of cultured CD8+ T cells from PBMCs, taken from culture after CMV antigen stimulation. The chain couples TRBV3-1 to TRBJ2-7, with D perhaps TRBD1 or TRBD2 (5 bases each). CDR3 loop: CASSHGLQGAYEQYF. The CDR3 region has the DNA TGTGCCAGCAGCCACGGACTTCAGGGAGCCTACGAGCAGTACTTC.